The T cell receptor beta chain under discussion was sequenced for a study of cytomegalovirus exposure and HLA in healthy donors. Trimming cost V 4 bases and J 5 bases, with 9 bases left between them. Germline CDR1 and CDR2: SGHTA and FQGNSA. CDR3 size: 13 residues. Vbeta (60) and Jbeta (13) primers were used in the PCR. Repertoires were generated with immunoSEQ multiplex PCR, while TCRdb's copy carries only in-frame clones and drops some. The sample has around 160,000 clones; around 80% are singletons. This TCR was recovered from a woman aged 40 to 55 in good health and CMV-seropositive. V gene TRBV7-2 combines with J gene TRBJ2-1, with D uncertain. Sequencing input: PBMCs. The CDR3 region is CASSWSVNNEQFF. The DNA for the CDR3 is TGTGCCAGCAGCTGGTCAGTAAACAATGAGCAGTTCTTC.